This T cell receptor beta chain stems from a study of cytomegalovirus exposure and HLA in healthy donors. Across the study: Out of about 410 genotyped donors, roughly 80% belonged to the Caucasian-associated ancestry cluster.

The PCR employed 60 Vbeta primers together with 13 Jbeta primers. Measured with immunoSEQ multiplex PCR; TCRdb has only the in-frame clones, and not every one. Listed are 110,000 to 150,000 clones; over 2% falls within the top ten. The sample comprised PBMCs. The TCR was taken from a woman aged 18-29 years in good health and CMV-seronegative.

CDR3 nucleotide sequence: TGCGCCAGCAGCCAATTAGCAGGGGGTGGAAACACCATATATTTT. Translating it yields CASSQLAGGGNTIYF. This chain connects TRBV4-1 to TRBJ1-3; 7 bases fit TRBD1. The CDR3 has 15 amino acids. The V gene end was trimmed by 2 bases and the J gene end by 3 bases; junction bases not matched to a gene: 4. In germline, CDR1 is MGHRA, CDR2 YSYEKL.